The rows below give T cell receptor beta chains drawn from one sample of a study of blood T cell repertoires in COVID-19. Produced via immunoSEQ multiplex PCR; TCRdb's table is partial and in-frame only. Counted here are 210,000 or so clones, more than 60% occurring once; the ten biggest clones make up around an eighth. Sequencing input: peripheral blood. All receptors come from a man aged 45-60 years who had recovered from COVID-19. Both conserved end residues are part of each CDR3. A D gene is named only where the DNA matches it firmly. Clone size is stated in some rows and not others, as once, few, many or a class when expanded.

D: NA; J: TRBJ1-3; size: NA; V: TRBV7-2; DNA: TGTGCCAGCAGCTTAGGGGTAGGGGTTGGAAACACCATATATTTT; CDR3: CASSLGVGVGNTIYF
D: TRBD1; J: TRBJ1-2; size: NA; V: TRBV6-6; DNA: TGTGCCAGCAGTTACGGACAGGGAACCCAAGGCTACACCTTC; CDR3: CASSYGQGTQGYTF
D: NA; J: TRBJ2-1; size: NA; V: TRBV6-5; DNA: TGTGCCAGCCCCACAGAGGGTAATGAGCAGTTCTTC; CDR3: CASPTEGNEQFF
D: NA; J: TRBJ1-2; size: NA; V: TRBV6-5; DNA: TGTGCCAGCAGCCCCGGTCCCGGGATCTATGGCTACACCTTC; CDR3: CASSPGPGIYGYTF
D: TRBD1; J: TRBJ1-5; size: NA; V: TRBV7-6; DNA: TGTGCCAGCAGCTTAGCGCCAGGGGGCGGGTATAGCAATCAGCCCCAGCATTTT; CDR3: CASSLAPGGGYSNQPQHF
D: TRBD2; J: TRBJ2-3; size: once; V: TRBV4-1; DNA: TGCGCCAGCAGCCAAGGGCCCATACCGGGACTAGCGTCTCGCACAGATACGCAGTATTTT; CDR3: CASSQGPIPGLASRTDTQYF
D: TRBD1; J: TRBJ2-1; size: NA; V: TRBV5-1; DNA: TGCGCCAGCAGCTTCGTCCCGGGACAGGGCGGTGAGCAGTTCTTC; CDR3: CASSFVPGQGGEQFF
D: TRBD2; J: TRBJ2-1; size: NA; V: TRBV27; DNA: TGTGCCAGCAGTTTATCGGGGAGGGGTGAGCAGTTCTTC; CDR3: CASSLSGRGEQFF
D: NA; J: TRBJ2-7; size: NA; V: TRBV2; DNA: TGTGCCAGCAACCAGGACACTTCTTACGAGCAGTACTTC; CDR3: CASNQDTSYEQYF
D: TRBD1; J: TRBJ1-2; size: once; V: TRBV29-1; DNA: TGCAGCGTGAAGGGACAGGCTAACTATGGCTACACCTTC; CDR3: CSVKGQANYGYTF
D: TRBD2; J: TRBJ2-1; size: NA; V: TRBV19; DNA: TGTGCCAGTCCCTTACTAGCGATAGGAGTTAATGAGCAGTTCTTC; CDR3: CASPLLAIGVNEQFF
D: TRBD1; J: TRBJ2-5; size: NA; V: TRBV6-5; DNA: TGTGCCAGCAGTCCGGACAGGGGGTTCGAGACCCAGTACTTC; CDR3: CASSPDRGFETQYF
D: NA; J: TRBJ2-3; size: NA; V: TRBV19; DNA: TGTGCCAGTAGTATCAATCCAGGGGTCGTTTCAGATACGCAGTATTTT; CDR3: CASSINPGVVSDTQYF
D: TRBD1; J: TRBJ2-7; size: NA; V: TRBV11-2; DNA: TGTGCCAGCAGCTTAACAGGGGGCTATCCCTACGAGCAGTACTTC; CDR3: CASSLTGGYPYEQYF
D: TRBD1; J: TRBJ1-4; size: few; V: TRBV19; DNA: TGTGCCAGTAGTATAGGGGACAGGGTATTGGCGACTAATGAAAAACTGTTTTTT; CDR3: CASSIGDRVLATNEKLFF
D: NA; J: TRBJ2-1; size: NA; V: TRBV7-9; DNA: TGTGCCAGCAGGTTAGCCCTACTCGATGAGCAGTTCTTC; CDR3: CASRLALLDEQFF
D: NA; J: TRBJ1-5; size: NA; V: TRBV2; DNA: TGTGCCAGCACGGAGGGTCAGGGTATCCCCCAGCCCCAGCATTTT; CDR3: CASTEGQGIPQPQHF
D: NA; J: TRBJ2-5; size: NA; V: TRBV9; DNA: TGTGCCAGCAGCGTAGATCAGGGTGATGAGACCCAGTACTTC; CDR3: CASSVDQGDETQYF
D: NA; J: TRBJ1-2; size: NA; V: TRBV7-9; DNA: TGTGCCAGCAGCTTACCCCGGGGTGGCTACACCTTC; CDR3: CASSLPRGGYTF
D: NA; J: TRBJ1-4; size: NA; V: TRBV18; DNA: TGTGCCAGCTCCCCCGAACTTTTGAATGAAAAACTGTTTTTT; CDR3: CASSPELLNEKLFF
D: TRBD2; J: TRBJ2-4; size: NA; V: TRBV12-5; DNA: TGTGCTAGTGGTTCGAGGGGACTAGCGGGGGCAGGGGCCAAAAACATTCAGTACTTC; CDR3: CASGSRGLAGAGAKNIQYF
D: TRBD1; J: TRBJ2-2; size: NA; V: TRBV11-2; DNA: TGTGCCAGCACCGGTGACAGGGGGCTCTTCGGGGAGCTGTTTTTT; CDR3: CASTGDRGLFGELFF
D: NA; J: TRBJ2-7; size: NA; V: TRBV6-2/TRBV6-3; DNA: TGTGCCAGCAGTTACCCCCTAGCGAAAGCAAACTACGAGCAGTACTTC; CDR3: CASSYPLAKANYEQYF
D: NA; J: TRBJ2-1; size: NA; V: TRBV13; DNA: TGTGCCAGCAGCCTGGGATTTAGGGAGGATGAGCAGTTCTTC; CDR3: CASSLGFREDEQFF
D: NA; J: TRBJ1-1; size: NA; V: TRBV19; DNA: TGTGCCAGTAGTATCGGATCGGGATTTGAAGCTTTCTTT; CDR3: CASSIGSGFEAFF
D: TRBD1; J: TRBJ1-2; size: NA; V: TRBV27; DNA: TGTGCCAGCAGAACAGGGGGCATAGGCTACACCTTC; CDR3: CASRTGGIGYTF
D: NA; J: TRBJ2-3; size: NA; V: TRBV5-1; DNA: TGCGCCAGCTCGACTGGAAGTGGCTTGGGCACAGATACGCAGTATTTT; CDR3: CASSTGSGLGTDTQYF
D: NA; J: TRBJ2-3; size: few; V: TRBV3-1/TRBV3-2; DNA: TGTGCCAGCCTCGGGACAGATACGCAGTATTTT; CDR3: CASLGTDTQYF
D: TRBD1; J: TRBJ1-4; size: NA; V: TRBV11-2; DNA: TGTGCCAGCAGCCACTCTGGAGCCCAGGGGGCAGAGGAAAAACTGTTTTTT; CDR3: CASSHSGAQGAEEKLFF
D: NA; J: TRBJ1-6; size: few; V: TRBV6-2/TRBV6-3; DNA: TGTGCCAGCAGTTACTCGGGGGCTGGTTCACCCCTCCACTTT; CDR3: CASSYSGAGSPLHF
D: NA; J: TRBJ2-3; size: few; V: TRBV4-1; DNA: TGCGCCAGCAGCCAAGGTGTGGCGTACAGGGTGGGGACAGATACGCAGTATTTT; CDR3: CASSQGVAYRVGTDTQYF
D: TRBD2; J: TRBJ2-3; size: NA; V: TRBV11-2; DNA: TGTGCCAGCAGTTCGTGGACTAGCGGGACTTCAGATACGCAGTATTTT; CDR3: CASSSWTSGTSDTQYF
D: TRBD2; J: TRBJ2-5; size: NA; V: TRBV30; DNA: TGTGCCTGGAGCGACTTCGGGAGGATGGAGACCCAGTACTTC; CDR3: CAWSDFGRMETQYF
D: NA; J: TRBJ2-7; size: NA; V: TRBV5-1; DNA: TGCGCCAGCAGCTTGTCAGTGTTCAGAACCTACGAGCAGTACTTC; CDR3: CASSLSVFRTYEQYF
D: NA; J: TRBJ2-2; size: NA; V: TRBV6-1; DNA: TGTGCCAGCAGTGAACTAGCTACCGGGGAGCTGTTTTTT; CDR3: CASSELATGELFF
D: TRBD2; J: TRBJ2-5; size: once; V: TRBV7-9; DNA: TGTGCCAGCAGTTTCGACAGACTAGCGGAAGAGACCCAGTACTTC; CDR3: CASSFDRLAEETQYF
D: TRBD2; J: TRBJ2-1; size: few; V: TRBV30; DNA: TGTGCCTGGAGTCCCCGGGGCGCGGGGGGGAGGGATGAGCAGTTCTTC; CDR3: CAWSPRGAGGRDEQFF
D: NA; J: TRBJ2-1; size: NA; V: TRBV11-2; DNA: TGTGCCAGCAGCCCTTTACATTCTAGCGATGAGCAGTTCTTC; CDR3: CASSPLHSSDEQFF
D: NA; J: TRBJ1-5; size: few; V: TRBV19; DNA: TGTGCCAGTACCGACGGGGGGCGCGGAAGCAATCAGCCCCAGCATTTT; CDR3: CASTDGGRGSNQPQHF
D: NA; J: TRBJ2-6; size: NA; V: TRBV7-8; DNA: TGTGCCAGCAGCTTAGGTCCCATCAGGGACTCTGGGGCCAACGTCCTGACTTTC; CDR3: CASSLGPIRDSGANVLTF
D: NA; J: TRBJ2-2; size: few; V: TRBV18; DNA: TGTGCCAGCTCAGCAGTTTCAGGGAATATTGGCACCGGGGAGCTGTTTTTT; CDR3: CASSAVSGNIGTGELFF
D: TRBD2; J: TRBJ2-1; size: NA; V: TRBV10-3; DNA: TGTGCCATCAGTGACGCGACTAGCGGCAAACACAATGAGCAGTTCTTC; CDR3: CAISDATSGKHNEQFF
D: TRBD1; J: TRBJ2-2; size: few; V: TRBV11-2; DNA: TGTGCCAGCAGATATACAGGGGTTAAGCTGTTTTTT; CDR3: CASRYTGVKLFF
D: TRBD1; J: TRBJ1-2; size: NA; V: TRBV6-5; DNA: TGTGCCAGCAGCCTGGGACAGGACTATGGCTACACCTTC; CDR3: CASSLGQDYGYTF
D: NA; J: TRBJ1-1; size: NA; V: TRBV7-2; DNA: TGTGCCAGCAGCTTATGGGCAGCGAACACTGAAGCTTTCTTT; CDR3: CASSLWAANTEAFF
D: TRBD1; J: TRBJ1-1; size: NA; V: TRBV30; DNA: TGTGCCTGGGGACAGGGGACTGAAGCTTTCTTT; CDR3: CAWGQGTEAFF
D: TRBD2; J: TRBJ2-1; size: NA; V: TRBV6-6; DNA: TGTGCCAGCAGTCACCCTCCGGGACTAGTCAATGAGCAGTTCTTC; CDR3: CASSHPPGLVNEQFF
D: TRBD1; J: TRBJ2-7; size: NA; V: TRBV6-5; DNA: TGTGCCAGCAGGGTCCCCGGGACAGGGTCCTACGAGCAGTACTTC; CDR3: CASRVPGTGSYEQYF
D: NA; J: TRBJ1-1; size: NA; V: TRBV30; DNA: TGTGCCTGGAGTGCCGACAGGGAAGCTTTCTTT; CDR3: CAWSADREAFF
D: NA; J: TRBJ1-2; size: NA; V: TRBV9; DNA: TGTGCCAGCAGCGTACAGGGGCAGAACTATGGCTACACCTTC; CDR3: CASSVQGQNYGYTF
D: NA; J: TRBJ2-3; size: NA; V: TRBV18; DNA: TGTGCCAGCTCACCAGTCCAGGCGGGGCCCACAGATACGCAGTATTTT; CDR3: CASSPVQAGPTDTQYF
D: TRBD2; J: TRBJ2-2; size: once; V: TRBV10-1; DNA: TGCGCCAGCAGTGGAGGCAGTGTTTCTAGCGGGACTACCGGGGAGCTGTTTTTT; CDR3: CASSGGSVSSGTTGELFF
D: NA; J: TRBJ1-5; size: NA; V: TRBV30; DNA: TGTGCCTGGAGCCAGACAGGTTCCAATCAGCCCCAGCATTTT; CDR3: CAWSQTGSNQPQHF
D: TRBD1; J: TRBJ1-2; size: NA; V: TRBV6-5; DNA: TGTGCCAGCAGAGACAGGGGTGGCTATGGCTACACCTTC; CDR3: CASRDRGGYGYTF
D: TRBD1; J: TRBJ2-7; size: NA; V: TRBV6-2/TRBV6-3; DNA: TGTGCCAGCAGTTACCTTGTCGACAGGGGGGTATCCTACGAGCAGTACTTC; CDR3: CASSYLVDRGVSYEQYF
D: NA; J: TRBJ2-4; size: NA; V: TRBV28; DNA: TGTGCCAGCGGGGGACTAGCCAAAAACATTCAGTACTTC; CDR3: CASGGLAKNIQYF